The 21 T cell receptor beta chains below were found in one sample sequenced in a study of blood T cell repertoires in COVID-19. Sequencing used immunoSEQ multiplex PCR; TCRdb keeps in-frame clones, though not all of them. The sample includes 100,000 or so clones, 80% of them seen just once. The specimen sequenced was peripheral blood. These receptor sequences come from a man aged 70 or older with active or convalescent COVID-19.

V usage is TRBV5-1 and J usage is TRBJ2-3, with 8 bases aligning to TRBD1. The CDR3 is made up of 16 amino acids. V was clipped by 0 bases and J by 2 bases; unmatched bases: 5. In germline, CDR1 is SGHRS, CDR2 YFSETQ. The CDR3 loop is CASSLVAGGFTDTQYF. CDR3 bases: TGCGCCAGCAGCTTGGTAGCAGGGGGCTTCACAGATACGCAGTATTTT.

This clone was picked up a small number of times. The chain uses TRBV12-5 and TRBJ2-1, with a weak D call TRBD1 (5 bases). CDR1 LGHNT and CDR2 FRNRAP come from the germline V gene. The ends were cut back, 4 bases at V and 0 bases at J, with 10 bases in the middle. The CDR3 length is 15 residues. The CDR3: CASGSTESSYNEQFF. In DNA, the CDR3 is TGTGCTAGTGGTTCGACAGAAAGCTCCTACAATGAGCAGTTCTTC.

The rearrangement joins TRBV15 to TRBJ2-5, with 9 bases that match TRBD1. Germline V CDR1 and CDR2: LNHNV, YYDKDF (reference sequence). J lost 2 bases, V lost 1 base, and 2 bases had no gene match. This CDR3 contains 15 residues. The CDR3 here is CATSRGQGEQETQYF. The CDR3 region has the DNA TGTGCCACCAGCAGAGGACAGGGGGAACAAGAGACCCAGTACTTC.

This clone was detected only a few times. J is TRBJ1-5 and V is TRBV6-1, with D perhaps TRBD1 (5 bases). Germline V CDR1 and CDR2: MNHNS, SASEGT. V was shortened by 2 bases and J by 5 bases, with 13 bases between the two germline ends. The CDR3 has 15 residues. CDR3 DNA sequence: TGTGCCAGCAGTGAATCCCAGGGTAAGGATCAGCCCCAGCATTTT. It translates to CASSESQGKDQPQHF.

This clone was recorded a few times. Additional DNA sequences in this sample encode the identical CDR3. The rearrangement uses TRBV19 and TRBJ1-6; 8 positions agree with TRBD1. The CDR3 contains 13 residues. Unmatched junction bases numbered 0, after V lost 4 bases and J lost 7 bases. CDR1 is LNHDA, CDR2 SQIVND, per germline (reference sequence). The CDR3 loop reads CASSNRGNSPLHF. The CDR3 bases are TGTGCCAGTAGTAACAGGGGGAATTCACCCCTCCACTTT.

The chain combines TRBV7-2 with TRBJ1-1, with D maybe TRBD1 (6 bases). The CDR3 covers 15 residues. CDR1 and CDR2 (germline): SGHTA, FQGNSA. V was shortened by 5 bases and J by 0 bases, with 13 bases between the two germline ends. The CDR3 loop is CASSLQGGMNTEAFF. The CDR3 coding sequence is TGTGCCAGCAGCCTACAGGGCGGAATGAACACTGAAGCTTTCTTT. Full variable domain (outside the CDR3, taken from reference TRBV7-2 and TRBJ1-1): GAGVSQSPSNKVTEKGKDVELRCDPISGHTALYWYRQSLGQGLEFLIYFQGNSAPDKSGLPSDRFSAERTGGSVSTLTIQRTQQEDSAVYLCASSLQGGMNTEAFFGQGTRLTVV.

The chain carries TRBV4-3 and TRBJ2-2; a possible D gene is TRBD2 (6 bases). The CDR3 runs 15 residues. V lost 0 bases and J lost 4, with 9 bases in between. Germline V CDR1 and CDR2: LGHNA, YSLEER. CDR3 region: CASSQEGGATGELFF. CDR3 nucleotides: TGCGCCAGCAGCCAAGAAGGCGGGGCCACCGGGGAGCTGTTTTTT.

This chain connects TRBV4-1 to TRBJ1-2; D is unresolved. Germline loops: CDR1 MGHRA, CDR2 YSYEKL. The CDR3 consists of 16 residues. Trimming took off 1 base at V and 2 bases at J, with 14 bases between the two ends. CDR3 in DNA: TGCGCCAGCAGCCAAGGGCCAGAAGAGGCCAACTATGGCTACACCTTC. Translating it yields CASSQGPEEANYGYTF.

In this sample, this clone turned up a few times. This sequence joins TRBV19 and TRBJ1-2, with 9 bases that match TRBD1. The CDR3 consists of 15 residues. Trimming removed 5 bases from V and 5 bases from J; junction bases left unmatched: 9. The germline gives CDR1 LNHDA, CDR2 SQIVND (reference sequence). The CDR3 DNA is TGTGCCAGTAGTCCCGCGGGCGGGACAGGGTATGGCTACACCTTC. It specifies CASSPAGGTGYGYTF.

The rearrangement joins TRBV10-3 to TRBJ2-1; possibly TRBD2 for D (5 bases). The CDR3 extends over 13 amino acids. Germline CDR1 reads ENHRY; CDR2 reads SYGVKD. Trimming removed 8 bases at V and 0 bases at J, with 8 bases between. The CDR3 region has the DNA TGTGCCATCGGGAGCAGCTCCTACAATGAGCAGTTCTTC. Translation gives CAIGSSSYNEQFF.

This chain connects TRBV9 to TRBJ2-3; TRBD2 matches 9 bases. This CDR3 has 16 residues. With 0 bases clipped from V and 5 bases from J, the junction kept 7 bases outside the gene matches. Germline V lookup: CDR1 SGDLS, CDR2 YYNGEE. The CDR3 DNA is TGTGCCAGCAGCGTAGTAGGCGGGGGGGCTGTAGATACGCAGTATTTT. Protein: CASSVVGGGAVDTQYF.

This clone was recorded a few times. The chain combines TRBV4-3 with TRBJ2-2, with 9 bases fitting TRBD2. The CDR3 spans 15 residues. The V gene's germline CDR1 is LGHNA and CDR2 YSLEER. The V and J ends lost 4 bases and 6 bases, in that order; junction bases with no gene match: 6. The CDR3: CASSPGGRAAGELFF. CDR3 DNA: TGCGCCAGCAGCCCCGGCGGGAGGGCGGCCGGGGAGCTGTTTTTT.

The rearrangement joins TRBV9 to TRBJ2-5; 7 bases are shared with TRBD2. Germline CDR1 SGDLS, CDR2 YYNGEE. There are 15 residues in the CDR3. The trim removed 3 bases at V and 1 base at J, leaving 6 bases unmatched. CDR3 residues: CASSAMGGIQETQYF. CDR3 DNA sequence: TGTGCCAGCAGCGCTATGGGAGGGATCCAAGAGACCCAGTACTTC.

The V call is TRBV9, the J call TRBJ2-7; 7 positions match TRBD2. With V trimmed by 3 bases and J by 3 bases, 12 bases remained unmatched. CDR1 is SGDLS and CDR2 is YYNGEE in the germline V gene. CDR3 size: 16 residues. CDR3 protein: CASSAQGGSRVYEQYF. The CDR3 DNA is TGTGCCAGCAGCGCGCAGGGAGGGTCCCGGGTCTACGAGCAGTACTTC.

The CDR3 nucleotides are TGCAGTGCTAGACTACCCTACGAGCAGTACTTC. Encoded protein: CSARLPYEQYF. V is TRBV20-1 and J is TRBJ2-7, with D unresolved. CDR3 length: 11 amino acids. From germline, CDR1 is DFQATT and CDR2 SNEGSKA (reference sequence). The ends were cut back, 2 bases at V and 2 bases at J, with 4 bases in the middle.

The V call is TRBV2, the J call TRBJ1-1; TRBD1 matches 10 bases. Germline V gives CDR1 SNHLY, CDR2 FYNNEI. The length of the CDR3 is 16 residues. Trimming cost V 7 bases and J 7 bases; bases outside gene matches: 15. CDR3 sequence: CASTIPRTGGLIEAFF. The CDR3 bases are TGTGCCAGCACGATTCCCCGGACAGGGGGTTTGATTGAAGCTTTCTTT.

The chain employs TRBV5-6 and TRBJ1-1; no clear D. V was pared by 1 base and J by 5 bases, with 12 bases between. This CDR3 spans 14 amino acids. Germline V gene data show CDR1 as SGHDT and CDR2 as YYEEEE. This CDR3 is CASSLRRSGTEAFF. DNA for the CDR3: TGTGCCAGCAGCTTGCGGCGGTCGGGGACTGAAGCTTTCTTT.

The V call is TRBV12-3 or TRBV12-4, the J call TRBJ1-1; D is undetermined. The CDR3 spans 12 residues. Trimming took off 1 base at V and 6 bases at J, with 6 bases between the two ends. The CDR3: CASSLVVAEAFF. CDR3 DNA sequence: TGTGCCAGCAGTTTAGTAGTCGCTGAAGCTTTCTTT.

The chain couples TRBV28 to TRBJ1-1; the D gene is possibly TRBD1 (5 bases). The germline V gene encodes CDR1 MDHEN and CDR2 SYDVKM. V gave up 5 bases and J gave up 0 bases, with 13 bases separating them. The CDR3 has 15 amino acids. CDR3 amino acids: CASSLPGGVNTEAFF. CDR3 bases: TGTGCCAGCAGTCTACCCGGGGGGGTGAACACTGAAGCTTTCTTT.

The chain recombines TRBV25-1 with TRBJ2-2, with a possible D match to TRBD2 (6 bases). The CDR3 is made up of 14 amino acids. Germline V gene data show CDR1 as MGHDK and CDR2 as SYGVNS. V was clipped by 5 bases and J by 6 bases, with 13 bases between them. The CDR3 here is CASSLWGEAGELFF. CDR3 nucleotides: TGTGCCAGCAGTCTTTGGGGGGAAGCCGGGGAGCTGTTTTTT.

The chain couples TRBV6-5 to TRBJ2-3; 9 nucleotides match TRBD1. The CDR3 length is 14 residues. The germline CDR1 and CDR2 sequences are MNHEY and SVGAGI. Losses at the gene ends were 7 bases for V and 4 bases for J; bases not matched to a gene: 6. The DNA for the CDR3 is TGTGCCAGCACCGTGACAGGGGGGTCAGATACGCAGTATTTT. Translated: CASTVTGGSDTQYF.